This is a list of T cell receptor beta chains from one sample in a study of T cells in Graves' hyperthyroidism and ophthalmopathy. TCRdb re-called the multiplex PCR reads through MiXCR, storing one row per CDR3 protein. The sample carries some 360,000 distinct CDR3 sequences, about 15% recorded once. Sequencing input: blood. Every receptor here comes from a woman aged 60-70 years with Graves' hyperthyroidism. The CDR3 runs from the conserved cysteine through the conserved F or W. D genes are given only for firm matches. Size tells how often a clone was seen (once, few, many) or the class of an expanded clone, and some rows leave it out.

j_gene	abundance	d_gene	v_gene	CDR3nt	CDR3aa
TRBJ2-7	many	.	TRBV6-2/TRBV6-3	TGTGCCAGCAGTTACCAGGTTACAGGTTCAGGCTACGAGCAGTACTTC	CASSYQVTGSGYEQYF
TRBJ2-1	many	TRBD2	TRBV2	TGTGCCGGCGGGGGGGGGGCGATCGTCAATGAGCAGTTCTTC	CAGGGGAIVNEQFF
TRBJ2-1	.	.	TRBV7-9	TGTGCCAGCAGCTTAGAGTGGATGGTCTTC	CASSLEWMVF
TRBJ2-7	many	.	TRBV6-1	TGTGCCAGCAGTTTTCTCCAGGGGCCCATCTCCTACGAGCAGTACTTC	CASSFLQGPISYEQYF
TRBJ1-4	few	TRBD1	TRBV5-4	TGTGCCAGCAGCTTGGACAGGGGGGGTGAAAAACTGTTTTTT	CASSLDRGGEKLFF
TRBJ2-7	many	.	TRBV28	TGTGCCAGCAGTTTATATGCACAGGGCGGATACGAGCAGTACTTC	CASSLYAQGGYEQYF
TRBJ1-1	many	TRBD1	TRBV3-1	TGTGCCAGCACGGAGGGACAGGGTGACACTGAAGCTTTCTTT	CASTEGQGDTEAFF
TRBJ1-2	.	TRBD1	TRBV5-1	TGCGCCAGCAGCCCCGGACAGGATTCTTATGGCTACACCTTC	CASSPGQDSYGYTF
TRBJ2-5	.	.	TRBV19	TGTGCCAGTAGTATTGGTGGGACCCAAGAGACCCAGTACTTC	CASSIGGTQETQYF
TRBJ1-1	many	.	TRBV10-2	TGCGCCAGCAGTGAGCGGTTGCCTTGGGGGACTGAAGCTTTCTTT	CASSERLPWGTEAFF
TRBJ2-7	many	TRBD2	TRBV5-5	TGTGCCAGCAGCTTGGGCCTAGCGGGACTTCTAAACGAGCAGTACTTC	CASSLGLAGLLNEQYF
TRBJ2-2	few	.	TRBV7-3	TGTGCCAGCAGCTTACAGGGGTTCGGGGAGCTGTTTTTT	CASSLQGFGELFF
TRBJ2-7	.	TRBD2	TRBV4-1	TGCGCCAGCAGCCAAGATCCGGCCGGGACTAGCGGAGAGGGGCAGTACTTC	CASSQDPAGTSGEGQYF
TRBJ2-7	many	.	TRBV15	TGTGCCACCAGCAGAGAAGGGCTTGTATCCTACGAGCAGTACTTC	CATSREGLVSYEQYF
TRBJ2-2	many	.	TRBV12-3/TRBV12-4	TGTGCCAGCAGAGGGGCCTCGGCGCTGTTTTTT	CASRGASALFF
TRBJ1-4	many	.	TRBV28	TGTGCCAGCAGTTTAATGGCAGTTGGGCAGTATGAAAAACTGTTTTTT	CASSLMAVGQYEKLFF
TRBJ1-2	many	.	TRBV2	TGTGCCAGCAGTGAAACGATTAACTATGGCTACACCTTC	CASSETINYGYTF
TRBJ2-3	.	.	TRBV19	TGTGCCAGTTCCCGGATCGCAACTAGCACGGATACGCAGTATTTT	CASSRIATSTDTQYF
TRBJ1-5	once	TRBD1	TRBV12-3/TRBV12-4	TGTGCCAGCAGGTCCGGGACAGGTGCCAATCAGCCCCAGCATTTT	CASRSGTGANQPQHF
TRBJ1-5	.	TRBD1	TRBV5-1	TGCGCCAGCAGCTTGGAGACAGGGAGTCAGCCCCAGCATTTT	CASSLETGSQPQHF
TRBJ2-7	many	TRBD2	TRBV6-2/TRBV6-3	TGTGCCAGCAGTTACTCGGCTAGCGGCGCCTACGAGCAGTACTTC	CASSYSASGAYEQYF
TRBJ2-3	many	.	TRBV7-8	TGTGCCAGCAGCCACGATGGGAGACCACAAACAGATACGCAGTATTTT	CASSHDGRPQTDTQYF
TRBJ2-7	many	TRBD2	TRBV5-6	TGTGCCAGCAGTCGGGGACTAGCGGGAACGGGAGAGCAGTACTTC	CASSRGLAGTGEQYF
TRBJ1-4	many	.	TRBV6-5	TGTGCCAGCAGTTATGTGGGTAATAATGAAAAACTGTTTTTT	CASSYVGNNEKLFF
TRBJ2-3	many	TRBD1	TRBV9	TGTGCCAGCAGCGTCCTCCCGACAGGGGGCAGCTCAGATACGCAGTATTTT	CASSVLPTGGSSDTQYF
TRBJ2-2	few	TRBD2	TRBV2	TGTGCCAGCAGGGCCCTGTCACTAGCGGACCTTAACACCGGGGAGCTGTTTTTT	CASRALSLADLNTGELFF
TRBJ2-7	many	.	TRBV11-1	TGTGCCAGCAGCTTAGGGGCCGTTACCTACGAGCAGTACTTC	CASSLGAVTYEQYF
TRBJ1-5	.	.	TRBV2	TGTGCCAGCAGCTTAGAGGGCGGGAGCTTT	CASSLEGGSF
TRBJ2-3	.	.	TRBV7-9	TGTGCCAGCAGCTTACTGAGCTGGGCGCAGTATTTT	CASSLLSWAQYF
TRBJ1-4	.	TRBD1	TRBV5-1	TGCGCCAGCAGCTTGGCCAAAGGGGGCTACGAAAAACTGTTTTTT	CASSLAKGGYEKLFF
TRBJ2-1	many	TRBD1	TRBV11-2	TGTGCCAGCGTACGACAGGGGGCCGGGTGGGACAATGAGCAGTTCTTC	CASVRQGAGWDNEQFF
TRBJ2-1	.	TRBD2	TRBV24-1	TGTGCCACCAGTGATTGGACTAGCGGCTCCTACAATGAGCAGTTCTTC	CATSDWTSGSYNEQFF
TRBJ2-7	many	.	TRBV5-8	TGTGCCAGCAGCTTGAAATCTCGGGGCTCTGGGGTATTAGGGCGCGAGCAGTACTTC	CASSLKSRGSGVLGREQYF
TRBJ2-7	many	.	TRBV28	TGTGCCAGCAGTCCTTCGACAGGAGTCTACGAGCAGTACTTC	CASSPSTGVYEQYF
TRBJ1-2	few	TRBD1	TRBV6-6	TGTGCCAGCAGTTACGCAGGGGGCTATGGCTACACCTTC	CASSYAGGYGYTF
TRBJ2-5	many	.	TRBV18	TGTGCCAGCTCACCTCTTAGAGAGACCCAGTACTTC	CASSPLRETQYF
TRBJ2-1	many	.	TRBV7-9	TGTGCCAGCTCCAGCATGAGCTCCTACAATGAGCAGTTCTTC	CASSSMSSYNEQFF
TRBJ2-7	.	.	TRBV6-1	TGTGCCACCCCATTTTGGGCAGGTTCCTACGAGCAGTACTTC	CATPFWAGSYEQYF
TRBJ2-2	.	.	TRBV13	TGTGCCAGCAGCTACAGGGCCCAAGGAGGGGAGCTGTTTTTT	CASSYRAQGGELFF
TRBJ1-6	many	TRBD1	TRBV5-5	TGTGCCAGCAGCTTTTCTGGCAGGGGGATCTCACCCCTCCACTTT	CASSFSGRGISPLHF
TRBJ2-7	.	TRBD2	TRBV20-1	TGCAGTGCTAGACCTGTCCCGGGACTAGCGGGAGGGGCGCACAATGAGCAGTACTTC	CSARPVPGLAGGAHNEQYF
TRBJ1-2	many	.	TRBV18	TGTGCCAGCTCACCACTTTCGCCGGGGCAAGATGGCTACACCTTC	CASSPLSPGQDGYTF
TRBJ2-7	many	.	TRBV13	TGTGCCAGCAGCTTAGCGGCGTCACTCTCCTACGAGCAGTACTTC	CASSLAASLSYEQYF
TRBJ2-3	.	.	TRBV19	TGTGCCAGTATGTCGTCCTCGGCAGATACGCAGTATTTT	CASMSSSADTQYF
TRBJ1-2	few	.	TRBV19	TGTGCCAGTAACCTTGGGGGGCGATCTGGCTACACCTTC	CASNLGGRSGYTF
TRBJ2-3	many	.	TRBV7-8	TGTGCCAGCAGCTTAGAGAGGGGAGTTCCAGATACGCAGTATTTT	CASSLERGVPDTQYF